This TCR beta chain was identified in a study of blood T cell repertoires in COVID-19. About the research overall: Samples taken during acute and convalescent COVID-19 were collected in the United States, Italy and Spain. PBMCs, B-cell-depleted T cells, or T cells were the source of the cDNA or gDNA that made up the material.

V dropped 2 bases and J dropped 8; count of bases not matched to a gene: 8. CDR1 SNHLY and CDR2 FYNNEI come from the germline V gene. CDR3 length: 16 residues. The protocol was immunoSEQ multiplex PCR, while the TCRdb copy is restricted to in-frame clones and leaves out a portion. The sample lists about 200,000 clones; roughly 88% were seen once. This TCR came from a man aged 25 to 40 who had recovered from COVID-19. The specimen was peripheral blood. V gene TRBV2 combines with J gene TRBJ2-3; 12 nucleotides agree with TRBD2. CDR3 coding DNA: TGTGCCAGCAGTGAACCTAGCGGGGGGGCTACGGGTACGCAGTATTTT. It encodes CASSEPSGGATGTQYF.